This TCR beta chain was sequenced during a study of CD8+ T cells in alopecia areata. Study-wide findings and caveats: In scalp, tofacitinib significantly decreased clonality and expanded CD8+ clones among the top 100.

Remarks on this clone: Its antigen is not known.

Extraction of RNA preceded its reverse transcription into cDNA, which served as the sequencing template. Profiled with immunoSEQ multiplex PCR; TCRdb holds only in-frame clones, not every one. The data hold approximately 150,000 clones, with roughly nine tenths observed a single time. Treatment defined: oral pan-JAK inhibitor, 5-10 mg twice daily. This sequence was found in a human donor with alopecia areata. Sequencing was performed on CD8+ T cells sorted from blood, taken at week 4, from a patient treated with tofacitinib.

CDR3 protein: CAWSFTINRGSSPLHF. The DNA for the CDR3 is TGTGCCTGGAGTTTTACAATTAACAGGGGATCCTCACCCCTCCACTTT. V and J are TRBV30 and TRBJ1-6; 7 positions agree with TRBD1. The CDR3 is 16 amino acids. Germline values: CDR1 GTSNPN, CDR2 SVGIG (reference sequence). V shed 2 bases and J 10 bases; nucleotides not matched to a gene: 14. The complete variable domain, with remaining parts taken from reference TRBV30 and TRBJ1-6, reads SQTIHQWPATLVQPVGSPLSLECTVEGTSNPNLYWYRQAAGRGLQLLFYSVGIGQISSEVPQNLSASRPQDRQFILSSKKLLLSDSGFYLCAWSFTINRGSSPLHFGNGTRLTVT.